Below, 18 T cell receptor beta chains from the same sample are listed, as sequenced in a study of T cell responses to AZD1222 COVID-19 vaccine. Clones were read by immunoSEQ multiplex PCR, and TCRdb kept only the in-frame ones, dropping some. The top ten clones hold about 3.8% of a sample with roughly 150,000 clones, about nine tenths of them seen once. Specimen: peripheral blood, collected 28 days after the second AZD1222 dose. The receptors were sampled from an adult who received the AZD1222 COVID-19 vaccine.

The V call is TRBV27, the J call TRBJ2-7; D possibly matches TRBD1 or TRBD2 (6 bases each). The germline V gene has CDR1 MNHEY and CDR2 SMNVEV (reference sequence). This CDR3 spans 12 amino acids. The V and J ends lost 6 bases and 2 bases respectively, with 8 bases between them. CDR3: CASRRDTYEQYF. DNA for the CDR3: TGTGCCAGCAGGCGGGACACCTACGAGCAGTACTTC.

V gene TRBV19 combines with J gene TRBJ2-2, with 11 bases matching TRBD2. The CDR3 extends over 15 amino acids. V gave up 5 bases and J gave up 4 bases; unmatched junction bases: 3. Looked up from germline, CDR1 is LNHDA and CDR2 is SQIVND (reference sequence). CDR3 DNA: TGTGCCAGTAGTGCCACTAGCGGGGGCACCGGGGAGCTGTTTTTT. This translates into CASSATSGGTGELFF.

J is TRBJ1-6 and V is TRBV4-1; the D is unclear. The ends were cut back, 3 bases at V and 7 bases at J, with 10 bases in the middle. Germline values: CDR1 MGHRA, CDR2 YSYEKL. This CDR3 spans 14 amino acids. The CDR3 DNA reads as TGCGCCAGCAGCCAGACCAGTAGGAATTCACCCCTCCACTTT. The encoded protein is CASSQTSRNSPLHF.

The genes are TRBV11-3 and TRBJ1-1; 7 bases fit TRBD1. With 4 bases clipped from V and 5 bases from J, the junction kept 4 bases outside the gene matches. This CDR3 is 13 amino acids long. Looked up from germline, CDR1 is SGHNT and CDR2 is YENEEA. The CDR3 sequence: CASSYLRGTEAFF. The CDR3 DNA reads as TGTGCCAGCAGCTACCTCAGGGGGACTGAAGCTTTCTTT.

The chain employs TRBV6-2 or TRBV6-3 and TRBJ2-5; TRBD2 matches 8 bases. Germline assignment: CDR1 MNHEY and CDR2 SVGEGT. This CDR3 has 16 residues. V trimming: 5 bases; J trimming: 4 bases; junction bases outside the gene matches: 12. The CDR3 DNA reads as TGTGCCAGCAGTGCCCGCGGGGGGACCGGGGGAGAGACCCAGTACTTC. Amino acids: CASSARGGTGGETQYF.

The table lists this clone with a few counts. The DNA of the CDR3 is TGCGCCAGCAGCCAAGGACGTGGGCAGCGCAATCAGCCCCAGCATTTT. This encodes CASSQGRGQRNQPQHF. The chain links TRBV4-1 to TRBJ1-5; D is ambiguous. The CDR3 runs 16 residues. The V gene lost 1 base and the J gene lost 2 bases, with 12 bases spanning the gap. Germline V gene data show CDR1 as MGHRA and CDR2 as YSYEKL.

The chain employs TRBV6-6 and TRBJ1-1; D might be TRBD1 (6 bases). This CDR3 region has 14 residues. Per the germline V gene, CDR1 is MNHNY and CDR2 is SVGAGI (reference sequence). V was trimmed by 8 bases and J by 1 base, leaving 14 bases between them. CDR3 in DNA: TGTGCCAGCCGCCTGTTGACAGGGAACACTGAAGCTTTCTTT. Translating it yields CASRLLTGNTEAFF.

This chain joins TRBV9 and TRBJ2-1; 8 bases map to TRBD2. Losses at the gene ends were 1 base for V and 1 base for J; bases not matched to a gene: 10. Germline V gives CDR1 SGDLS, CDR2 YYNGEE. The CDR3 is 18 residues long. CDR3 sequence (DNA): TGTGCCAGCAGCGTACCCGTCGACGGCGGGAGGTCCTACAATGAGCAGTTCTTC. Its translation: CASSVPVDGGRSYNEQFF.

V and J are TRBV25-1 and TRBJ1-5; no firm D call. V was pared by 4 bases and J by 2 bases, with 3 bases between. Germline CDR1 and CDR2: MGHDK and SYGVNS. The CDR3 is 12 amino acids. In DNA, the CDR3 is TGTGCCAGCAGTGCCGGCAATCAGCCCCAGCATTTT. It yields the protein CASSAGNQPQHF.

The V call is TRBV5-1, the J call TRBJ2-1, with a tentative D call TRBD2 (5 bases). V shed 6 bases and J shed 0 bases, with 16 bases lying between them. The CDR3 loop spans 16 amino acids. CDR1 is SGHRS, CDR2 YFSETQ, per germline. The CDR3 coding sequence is TGCGCCAGCAAACCCGCTACGCGGGCCTCCTACAATGAGCAGTTCTTC. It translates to CASKPATRASYNEQFF.

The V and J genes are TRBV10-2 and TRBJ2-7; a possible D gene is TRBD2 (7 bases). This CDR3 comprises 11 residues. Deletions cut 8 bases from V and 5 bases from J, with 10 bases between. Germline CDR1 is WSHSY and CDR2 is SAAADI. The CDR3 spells CASEGGNEQYF. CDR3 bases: TGCGCCAGCGAGGGGGGGAACGAGCAGTACTTC.

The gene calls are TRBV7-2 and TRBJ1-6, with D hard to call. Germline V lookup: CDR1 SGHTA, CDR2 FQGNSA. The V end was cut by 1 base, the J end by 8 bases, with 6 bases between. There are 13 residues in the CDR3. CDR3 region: CASSLEPDSPLHF. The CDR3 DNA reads TGTGCCAGCAGCTTAGAACCGGATTCACCCCTCCACTTT.

The DNA for the CDR3 is TGCGCCAGCAGCTTGTTCGGGGGGAACACTGAAGCTTTCTTT. Residues: CASSLFGGNTEAFF. V usage is TRBV5-1 and J usage is TRBJ1-1; maybe TRBD1 (5 bases). CDR1 is SGHRS, CDR2 YFSETQ, per germline. This CDR3 has 14 amino acids. The V end was cut by 1 base, the J end by 1 base, with 8 bases between.

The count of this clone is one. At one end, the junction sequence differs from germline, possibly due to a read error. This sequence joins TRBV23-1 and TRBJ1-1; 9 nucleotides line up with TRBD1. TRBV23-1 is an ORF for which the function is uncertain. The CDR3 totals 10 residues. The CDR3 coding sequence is TGCGCCAGCCCCGGGACAGGGCCCCTCTTT. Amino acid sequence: CASPGTGPLF.

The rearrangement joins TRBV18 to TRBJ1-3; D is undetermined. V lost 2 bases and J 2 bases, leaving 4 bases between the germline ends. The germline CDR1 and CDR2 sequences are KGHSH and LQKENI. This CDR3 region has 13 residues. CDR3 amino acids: CASSPVAGNTIYF. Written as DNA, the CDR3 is TGTGCCAGCTCACCAGTCGCTGGAAACACCATATATTTT.

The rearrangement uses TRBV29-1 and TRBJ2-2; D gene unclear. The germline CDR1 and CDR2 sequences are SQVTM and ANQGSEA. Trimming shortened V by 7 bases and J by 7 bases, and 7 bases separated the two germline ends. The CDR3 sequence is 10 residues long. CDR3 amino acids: CSAESGELFF. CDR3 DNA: TGCAGCGCTGAGAGCGGGGAGCTGTTTTTT.

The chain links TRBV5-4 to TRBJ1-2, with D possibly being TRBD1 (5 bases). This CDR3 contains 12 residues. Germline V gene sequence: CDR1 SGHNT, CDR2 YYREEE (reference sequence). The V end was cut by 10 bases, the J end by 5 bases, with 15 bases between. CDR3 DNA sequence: TGTGCCTGGGGGGAGCAACGTTATGGCTACACCTTC. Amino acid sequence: CAWGEQRYGYTF.

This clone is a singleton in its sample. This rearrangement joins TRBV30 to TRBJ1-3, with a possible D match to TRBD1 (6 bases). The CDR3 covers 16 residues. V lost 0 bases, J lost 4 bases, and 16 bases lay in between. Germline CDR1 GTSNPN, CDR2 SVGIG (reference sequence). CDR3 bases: TGTGCCTGGAGTGTACTCGGGGGGCGGCTGGGAAACACCATATATTTT. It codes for CAWSVLGGRLGNTIYF. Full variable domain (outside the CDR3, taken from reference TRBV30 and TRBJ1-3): SQTIHQWPATLVQPVGSPLSLECTVEGTSNPNLYWYRQAAGRGLQLLFYSVGIGQISSEVPQNLSASRPQDRQFILSSKKLLLSDSGFYLCAWSVLGGRLGNTIYFGEGSWLTVV.